Shown below are 21 T cell receptor beta chains from a single sample sequenced in a study of blood T cell repertoires in COVID-19. Libraries were prepared by immunoSEQ multiplex PCR; TCRdb keeps only in-frame clonotypes and omits some of them. The table records about 230,000 clones, 65% to 90% of them present only once. Sequenced: peripheral blood. The receptors come from a man aged 45-65 years with COVID-19, enrolled during active disease.

V is TRBV5-1 and J is TRBJ2-5; 13 nucleotides agree with TRBD2. The CDR3 has 14 residues. Germline trimming cut 4 bases from V and 3 bases from J; bases unmatched to any gene: 0. Germline V gives CDR1 SGHRS, CDR2 YFSETQ. CDR3 amino acids: CASSGLAGEETQYF. CDR3 DNA sequence: TGCGCCAGCAGCGGACTAGCGGGGGAAGAGACCCAGTACTTC.

Details on this clone: At the DNA level, this CDR3 is encoded by other sequences in the same sample as well. The rearrangement links TRBV10-2 to TRBJ2-3; 9 bases map to TRBD2. With V trimmed by 6 bases and J by 1 base, 5 bases remained unmatched. Germline CDR1 WSHSY, CDR2 SAAADI. This CDR3 spans 15 amino acids. CDR3 sequence: CASSVIAGGTDTQYF. The CDR3 DNA is TGCGCCAGCAGCGTTATAGCGGGGGGCACAGATACGCAGTATTTT.

This clone appeared a single time. CDR3 in DNA: TGTGCCAGCAGTTCTCCGGCGGCAGGGGAAACCTACGAGCAGTACTTC. Protein: CASSSPAAGETYEQYF. This sequence joins TRBV28 and TRBJ2-7; weak D call: TRBD1 (6 bases). The CDR3 covers 16 residues. V was cut by 4 bases and J by 2 bases, with 18 bases left in between. Germline loops: CDR1 MDHEN, CDR2 SYDVKM.

The V gene is TRBV4-3, the J gene TRBJ2-7; no firm D call. Deletions cut 1 base from V and 1 base from J, with 8 bases between. The germline V gene has CDR1 LGHNA and CDR2 YSLEER. There are 14 residues in the CDR3. In DNA, the CDR3 is TGCGCCAGCAGCCAAGCTGTCAGATCCTACGAGCAGTACTTC. Translation gives CASSQAVRSYEQYF.

The gene calls are TRBV7-9 and TRBJ1-1; no firm D call. Trimming shortened V by 8 bases and J by 1 base, and 8 bases separated the two germline ends. Germline CDR1 and CDR2: SEHNR and FQNEAQ (reference sequence). The CDR3 covers 12 residues. CDR3 sequence (DNA): TGTGCCAGCGGCGACTGGAACACTGAAGCTTTCTTT. Amino acids: CASGDWNTEAFF.

This clone was seen only once. This rearrangement joins TRBV18 to TRBJ1-1; the D gene is possibly TRBD1 (6 bases). Germline V CDR1 and CDR2: KGHSH, LQKENI. The CDR3 consists of 15 residues. The germline V and J ends were trimmed by 1 base and 1 base, with 10 bases remaining between them. The DNA for the CDR3 is TGTGCCAGCTCACCACTACCGACAGGGAACACTGAAGCTTTCTTT. Translating it yields CASSPLPTGNTEAFF.

The chain uses TRBV6-6 and TRBJ1-2, with D tentatively TRBD1 (5 bases). V gave up 2 bases and J gave up 7 bases, with 14 bases separating them. The CDR3 runs 14 residues. Germline assignment: CDR1 MNHNY and CDR2 SVGAGI (reference sequence). The CDR3 here is CASSYDPGPSGYTF. CDR3 sequence (DNA): TGTGCCAGCAGTTACGATCCAGGGCCCTCTGGCTACACCTTC.

The chain combines TRBV28 with TRBJ1-2; a possible D gene is TRBD1 (5 bases). The CDR3 consists of 14 residues. Germline V gene sequence: CDR1 MDHEN, CDR2 SYDVKM. V dropped 7 bases and J dropped 3 bases, with 15 bases sitting between them. The chain's CDR3 is CASTRPRGDYGYTF. CDR3 nucleotide sequence: TGTGCCAGCACCCGCCCGCGGGGGGACTATGGCTACACCTTC.

V and J are TRBV7-3 and TRBJ1-2; a possible D gene is TRBD1 (5 bases). The CDR3 runs 13 residues. V was trimmed by 3 bases and J by 4 bases, leaving 9 bases between them. Germline CDR1 is SGHTA and CDR2 is FQGTGA. CDR3 region: CASSFQGGYGYTF. The CDR3 DNA follows: TGTGCCAGCAGCTTTCAGGGAGGCTATGGCTACACCTTC.

V usage is TRBV18 and J usage is TRBJ2-7; perhaps TRBD1 as D (6 bases). CDR1 and CDR2 (germline): KGHSH, LQKENI. Deletions cut 6 bases from V and 9 bases from J, with 18 bases between. The CDR3 is made up of 13 amino acids. The chain's CDR3 is CASSGDTPTGQYF. CDR3 nucleotide sequence: TGTGCCAGCTCGGGGGACACTCCGACCGGGCAGTACTTC.

Turning to this clone: Mismatch with germline at one junction end may stem from a read error. The chain combines TRBV6-6 with TRBJ2-7; 7 bases line up with TRBD1. Germline CDR1 reads MNHNY; CDR2 reads SVGAGI (reference sequence). The CDR3 loop spans 17 amino acids. In nucleotides, the CDR3 is TGTGCCAGCAGTCGAACTCTCTCCGGGGACAGCTCCTACGAGCAGTGCTTC. As protein: CASSRTLSGDSSYEQCF.

This chain links TRBV27 with TRBJ2-7, with D possibly matching TRBD2 (6 bases). Trimming removed 3 bases from V and 4 bases from J, with 19 bases in between. This CDR3 is built from 16 residues. Germline lookup yields CDR1 MNHEY and CDR2 SMNVEV (reference sequence). This CDR3 reads CASSFLGGQDPYEQYF. CDR3 DNA sequence: TGTGCCAGCAGTTTTTTGGGAGGACAAGACCCGTACGAGCAGTACTTC.

This rearrangement joins TRBV5-4 to TRBJ2-5; 9 bases map to TRBD2. Germline CDR1 is SGHNT and CDR2 is YYREEE (reference sequence). This CDR3 region has 17 residues. The V segment lost 6 bases and the J segment 1 base; nucleotides outside the gene matches: 13. The CDR3 DNA reads TGTGCCAGCAACGAGGGCCGGCTAGCGGGGCCCCAAGAGACCCAGTACTTC. Protein product: CASNEGRLAGPQETQYF.

The chain is built from TRBV25-1 and TRBJ2-3, with TRBD2 matching over 11 bases. With 3 bases clipped from V and 8 bases from J, the junction kept 10 bases outside the gene matches. Germline loops: CDR1 MGHDK, CDR2 SYGVNS. The CDR3 loop spans 16 amino acids. CDR3 residues: CASSDVGTSGAATQYF. CDR3 bases: TGTGCCAGCAGTGATGTGGGGACTAGCGGCGCGGCTACGCAGTATTTT.

This sequence joins TRBV18 and TRBJ2-7, with 12 bases identical to TRBD2. J gave up 4 bases and V 0 bases, and 7 bases lay outside the gene matches. Germline CDR1 is KGHSH and CDR2 is LQKENI. This CDR3 region has 17 residues. The CDR3 DNA sequence: TGTGCCAGCTCACCACCGGTGACCGGGACTAGCGGGTACGAGCAGTACTTC. It translates to CASSPPVTGTSGYEQYF.

This clone occurred a few times. The gene calls are TRBV9 and TRBJ1-3; D not certain. Per germline, CDR1 SGDLS and CDR2 YYNGEE. Trimming left V 1 base short and J 0 bases short, with 5 bases between. The CDR3 runs to 14 residues. CDR3 DNA: TGTGCCAGCAGCGTACAGGACTCTGGAAACACCATATATTTT. Translated: CASSVQDSGNTIYF.

This clone occurred once. J is TRBJ1-3 and V is TRBV6-5; 10 bases align to TRBD1. The CDR3 is 14 amino acids. V shed 6 bases and J 2 bases; nucleotides not matched to a gene: 1. CDR1 and CDR2 from the germline V gene are MNHEY and SVGAGI. CDR3 sequence reads: CASSDRGPGNTIYF. CDR3 DNA sequence: TGTGCCAGCAGCGACAGGGGGCCTGGAAACACCATATATTTT.

The CDR3 spells CASGTGQGDTDTQYF. The CDR3 DNA reads as TGTGCCAGTGGGACTGGACAGGGGGACACAGATACGCAGTATTTT. The chain is built from TRBV19 and TRBJ2-3; TRBD1 matches 10 bases. The CDR3 is made up of 15 amino acids. In germline, CDR1 is LNHDA, CDR2 SQIVND (reference sequence). J was trimmed by 2 bases and V by 8 bases; bases with no gene match: 7.

The genes are TRBV12-3 or TRBV12-4 and TRBJ1-2; D gene unclear. There are 13 residues in the CDR3. Trimming removed 2 bases from V and 2 bases from J, with 6 bases in between. The CDR3 protein is CASSLRRNYGYTF. CDR3 coding DNA: TGTGCCAGCAGTTTAAGGAGGAACTATGGCTACACCTTC.

The rearrangement links TRBV19 to TRBJ1-6, with TRBD1 matching over 8 bases. Germline assignment: CDR1 LNHDA and CDR2 SQIVND (reference sequence). The CDR3 extends over 18 amino acids. The V and J ends lost 5 bases and 0 bases, in that order; junction bases with no gene match: 9. The CDR3 DNA sequence: TGTGCCAGTAGTCACCACGGGACAGGAAGCTCCTATAATTCACCCCTCCACTTT. This encodes CASSHHGTGSSYNSPLHF.

The chain uses TRBV7-2 and TRBJ2-7; 15 bases fit TRBD2. Germline lookup yields CDR1 SGHTA and CDR2 FQGNSA. This CDR3 comprises 15 residues. V trimming: 4 bases; J trimming: 5 bases; junction bases outside the gene matches: 3. The CDR3 DNA reads as TGTGCCAGCAGCTATCGGACTAGCGGGGGGGACGAGCAGTACTTC. Residues: CASSYRTSGGDEQYF. Combining the CDR3 with reference TRBV7-2 and TRBJ2-7 gives the whole variable domain GAGVSQSPSNKVTEKGKDVELRCDPISGHTALYWYRQSLGQGLEFLIYFQGNSAPDKSGLPSDRFSAERTGGSVSTLTIQRTQQEDSAVYLCASSYRTSGGDEQYFGPGTRLTVT.